Below are 10 T cell receptor beta chains sequenced from a single sample in a study of T cell repertoires in cytomegalovirus infection. TCRdb re-called the reads through MiXCR, storing one row per CDR3 protein. The top ten clones hold around 13% of a sample with 310,000 or so distinct CDR3 sequences, under 20% of them seen once. Input material: PBMCs. The source of these receptors is a human donor in good health (CMV status not recorded). Some clones in this sample may be carry-over from other donors' samples.

This clonotype was detected many times. This chain joins TRBV2 and TRBJ2-1; D call uncertain. V lost 6 bases to trimming and J lost 6 bases, with 18 bases between them. The CDR3 has 15 amino acids. Germline V gene sequence: CDR1 SNHLY, CDR2 FYNNEI. The CDR3 bases are TGTGCCAGCAGACTCCGGGTTACAGCGATCAATGAGCAGTTCTTC. As protein: CASRLRVTAINEQFF.

The chain is built from TRBV4-1 and TRBJ1-2; maybe TRBD1 (5 bases). The V and J ends lost 1 base and 4 bases respectively, with 19 bases between them. Germline lookup yields CDR1 MGHRA and CDR2 YSYEKL. This CDR3 is built from 17 residues. The CDR3 region is CASSQGWAVGARYGYTF. The CDR3 DNA reads as TGCGCCAGCAGCCAAGGGTGGGCCGTAGGGGCCCGCTATGGCTACACCTTC.

This clonotype was observed a handful of times. This chain links TRBV15 with TRBJ1-1; maybe TRBD1 (6 bases). The CDR3 runs 14 residues. Trimming took 3 bases from V and 4 from J, leaving 12 bases between them. CDR1 and CDR2 (germline): LNHNV, YYDKDF (reference sequence). The CDR3 here is CATSSQDRTTEAFF. The CDR3 nucleotides read TGTGCCACCAGCAGCCAAGACAGGACCACTGAAGCTTTCTTT.

This rearrangement joins TRBV7-9 to TRBJ2-2, with D tentatively TRBD1 (7 bases). This CDR3 contains 15 residues. CDR1 and CDR2 (germline): SEHNR, FQNEAQ (reference sequence). The ends were cut back, 6 bases at V and 8 bases at J, with 19 bases in the middle. This chain's CDR3 is CASSPKTGTSGELFF. The CDR3 nucleotides are TGTGCCAGCAGTCCGAAGACAGGGACTTCGGGGGAGCTGTTTTTT.

There are many counts of this clonotype. The chain is built from TRBV7-9 and TRBJ2-7, with 7 positions matching TRBD1. The V segment lost 5 bases and the J segment 0 bases; nucleotides outside the gene matches: 4. Germline assignment: CDR1 SEHNR and CDR2 FQNEAQ (reference sequence). CDR3 size: 14 residues. The CDR3 DNA is TGTGCCAGCAGCGCCAGACAGGGCTCCTACGAGCAGTACTTC. Amino acid sequence: CASSARQGSYEQYF.

This clonotype has a count of ten or more. The chain uses TRBV28 and TRBJ2-7; D gene unclear. The CDR3 runs 14 residues. V gave up 0 bases and J gave up 3 bases, with 9 bases separating them. Germline V gives CDR1 MDHEN, CDR2 SYDVKM. CDR3 loop: CASSLWTSIYEQYF. CDR3 DNA sequence: TGTGCCAGCAGTTTATGGACCAGCATCTACGAGCAGTACTTC.

The chain couples TRBV7-2 to TRBJ1-5; no clear D gene. CDR1 is SGHTA and CDR2 is FQGNSA in the germline V gene. Between the trimmed V and J ends, which lost 3 bases and 6 bases, there was a span of 9 bases. This CDR3 is 13 amino acids long. This CDR3 is CASSLGLGQPQHF. CDR3 sequence (DNA): TGTGCCAGCAGCTTGGGTTTAGGTCAGCCCCAGCATTTT.

In its sample, this clonotype was seen a few times. The chain joins TRBV20-1 to TRBJ2-7; D is possibly TRBD1 or TRBD2 (5 bases each). The V end lost 3 bases, the J end lost 7 bases, and 16 bases lay between the germline ends. This CDR3 spans 13 amino acids. Germline V gene sequence: CDR1 DFQATT, CDR2 SNEGSKA (reference sequence). CDR3 sequence: CSASPPGSGEQYF. The CDR3 DNA sequence: TGCAGTGCTAGTCCGCCAGGGAGCGGTGAGCAGTACTTC.

This chain joins TRBV20-1 and TRBJ2-1, with D perhaps being TRBD1 or TRBD2 (6 bases each). The germline V gene encodes CDR1 DFQATT and CDR2 SNEGSKA (reference sequence). The V and J ends lost 1 base and 12 bases respectively, with 16 bases between them. The CDR3 runs 13 residues. The CDR3: CSARGLRGGGQFF. DNA of the CDR3: TGCAGTGCTAGAGGCCTCAGGGGAGGTGGGCAGTTCTTC.

This rearrangement joins TRBV7-9 to TRBJ1-6; 7 bases fit TRBD1. V lost 3 bases to trimming and J lost 4 bases; unmatched junction nucleotides: 12. CDR1 is SEHNR, CDR2 FQNEAQ, per germline (reference sequence). This CDR3 contains 18 residues. CDR3 bases: TGTGCCAGCAGCTTGGTCCATAGGGGGCGGGGGTATAATTCACCCCTCCACTTT. Amino acid sequence: CASSLVHRGRGYNSPLHF.